This T cell receptor (beta chain) was found in a study of T cell responses to AZD1222 COVID-19 vaccine (dated by TCRdb to the early 2020s). Study-level background: Because spike-specific TCR depth and breadth did not differ between the two schedules, AZD1222 recipients who got a second dose at roughly 4 weeks were pooled with those who got a second dose at roughly 12 weeks. TCR sequencing covered 233 trial participants: 200 to 220 given two doses of AZD1222 and 26 given two doses of MenACWY control vaccine. Enrollment into the trials was organized by age into subgroups of 18-55, 56-69 and 70-plus years, and those subgroups contained roughly 160, 29 and 62 TCR-sequenced participants, respectively. The research as a whole found: In the small 56-69-year group, the increase in depth fell short of significance, most likely because of low power. Epitopes outside the regions mutated in the B.1.351 and B.1.1.7 variants were reportedly recognized by nearly half of the unique spike-specific TCRs. No day 14 peak-response samples were available, so repertoires were characterized only after the peak T cell response. Participants were mostly white British, with more females than males. The authors suggested clonal diversity may have been underestimated. Vaccine-associated CD4 TCRs spanned the whole spike protein, with dominant responses in regions 160-218 and 743-854. Spike-specific TCR breadth and depth rose significantly after two AZD1222 doses compared with day 0 and with MenACWY recipients. Only a handful of AZD1222 recipients were SARS-CoV-2 seropositive at baseline, limiting conclusions about previously exposed vaccinees.

The CDR3 regions of human TCRbeta chains were subjected to immunosequencing. As for the original processing: Repertoire TCRs were checked for matches against a reference library of SARS-CoV-2-specific TCRs that had been generated using the MIRA antigen-specificity platform. Breadth meant the fraction of unique TCRs that were SARS-CoV-2-associated, whereas depth meant the fraction of total T cells that were SARS-CoV-2-associated. Using the MIRA data, each spike-specific TCR was assigned both to the spike region to which the TCR was reactive and to a CD4 or CD8 class. Log10-transformed breadth and depth values were compared by one-way ANOVA with Sidak's multiple comparisons tests. The table comes from immuneACCESS by way of TCRdb, which keeps in-frame sequences with V and J called. Part of the clones is missing from these tables; in studies checked, under half for an unresolved V gene and the rest for unknown reasons. Clone size and the V and J calls come from that table; the DNA yielded D and trimming. This sample holds about 180,000 clones; 91% were observed only once. The ten largest account for under 2.5% of the sample.

Interpreted using the paper, the time point label stands for: baseline before first vaccination. Vaccinee samples were obtained from the UK trials COV001 and COV002, which included a single-blind randomized controlled phase 2/3 trial of AZD1222 (ChAdOx1 nCoV-19) in healthy adults. Trial participant PBMC samples were collected at day 0 and day 28 after the second dose for TCRbeta chain sequencing. Inclusive of the bounding cysteine and phenylalanine, the CDR3 is 14 residues long. The CDR3 DNA has 42 bases and is translated from base 1. The CDR1 and CDR2 encoded by the germline V gene are SGHRS and YFSETQ. From V the trimming removes 5 bases and from J it removes 10 bases, while the gene matches leave 14 bases of the junction unaccounted for. Concerning this clone itself: Its antigen specificity is not known. No base qualities exist here, and no much larger clone lies one base off it.

The sequence came from an adult in good health. The input for sequencing was peripheral blood, taken on day 0 of AZD1222 vaccination. Rearrangement joined TRBV5-1 to TRBJ1-1, with 7 middle bases fitting TRBD1. The CDR3 protein is CASSAGTVGLGAFF. The bases are TGCGCCAGCAGTGCCGGGACAGTTGGTCTGGGAGCTTTCTTT.